A single sample is the source of the 17 T cell receptor beta chains below, sequenced in a study of blood T cells in healthy people across ages. A J-beta primer mix and a sample-barcoded 5' primer were used in a second PCR of about 7 to 12 cycles. TCRdb independently ran MiXCR on the 5' RACE reads; one entry per CDR3 protein. The sample records around 800,000 distinct CDR3 sequences, roughly 25% being singletons. These data were likewise used in another study, on T cells of mothers and their children.

Source material: blood. The receptors were gathered from a boy younger than 18 in good health.

This clonotype was seen only a few times. The rearrangement joins TRBV5-1 to TRBJ2-3, with 10 bases fitting TRBD2. Germline-derived CDR1 and CDR2 are SGHRS and YFSETQ. The CDR3 is 14 amino acids. The V and J ends lost 4 bases and 4 bases, in that order; junction bases with no gene match: 3. The CDR3 bases are TGCGCCAGCAGCGACGGGACTAGCGCAGATACGCAGTATTTT. Its translation is CASSDGTSADTQYF.

As regards this clonotype: No conserved phenylalanine or tryptophan ends this CDR3, so it is likely a read error. The limits of the CDR3 on the DNA are not certain, so only TCRdb's listed CDR3 is given. CDR3 sequence: CAWSVPRGGLIS. The chain has TRBV30 and TRBJ2-1; whether TRBD1, the table's D call, matches the DNA was not checked. Germline-derived CDR1 and CDR2 are GTSNPN and SVGIG (reference sequence). Both ends counted, the CDR3 spans 12 residues.

This clonotype was seen a few times. The chain has TRBV4-1 and TRBJ2-3, with 8 bases fitting TRBD2. CDR1 is MGHRA and CDR2 is YSYEKL in the germline V gene. This CDR3 region has 16 residues. J lost 1 base, V lost 0 bases, and 3 bases had no gene match. CDR3 in amino acids: CASSQDLLAGTDTQYF. The CDR3, as DNA: TGCGCCAGCAGCCAAGATTTACTAGCGGGCACAGATACGCAGTATTTT.

The genes are TRBV5-6 and TRBJ2-3; TRBD2 matches at 10 bases. With V trimmed by 3 bases and J by 4 bases, 5 bases remained unmatched. CDR1 is SGHDT, CDR2 YYEEEE, per germline. This CDR3 region has 15 residues. The CDR3: CASSYLAGAADTQYF. The CDR3 bases are TGTGCCAGCAGCTACCTAGCGGGAGCTGCAGATACGCAGTATTTT.

The table lists this clonotype with a few counts. J is TRBJ2-2 and V is TRBV7-9; TRBD1 agrees at 8 bases. The CDR3 sequence is 15 residues long. Trimming took 6 bases from V and 1 from J; bases not matched to a gene: 4. Germline CDR1 and CDR2: SEHNR and FQNEAQ (reference sequence). CDR3 protein: CASSPQGGNTGELFF. CDR3 bases: TGTGCCAGCAGTCCACAGGGGGGGAACACCGGGGAGCTGTTTTTT.

The gene calls are TRBV12-5 and TRBJ1-2; D is ambiguous. V was pared by 2 bases and J by 1 base, with 14 bases between. From germline, CDR1 is LGHNT and CDR2 FRNRAP. This CDR3 has 16 residues. CDR3 loop: CASGLFTWGGNYGYTF. CDR3 nucleotide sequence: TGTGCTAGTGGTTTGTTCACTTGGGGAGGTAACTATGGCTACACCTTC.

The chain combines TRBV5-1 with TRBJ1-1; the D gene is possibly TRBD1 (6 bases). The CDR3 spans 14 residues. Trimming took off 0 bases at V and 4 bases at J, with 10 bases between the two ends. Per germline, CDR1 SGHRS and CDR2 YFSETQ. CDR3 DNA sequence: TGCGCCAGCAGCTTGGTGGGACATAGCACTGAAGCTTTCTTT. Protein product: CASSLVGHSTEAFF.

The chain combines TRBV10-2 with TRBJ2-2; TRBD2 aligns across 15 bases. The CDR3 extends over 19 amino acids. The germline CDR1 and CDR2 sequences are WSHSY and SAAADI. Unmatched junction bases numbered 15, after V lost 4 bases and J lost 9 bases. This CDR3 reads CASSAFSGLAGGPSRELFF. The CDR3 DNA reads TGCGCCAGCAGTGCTTTCTCCGGACTAGCGGGGGGGCCCTCTAGGGAGCTGTTTTTT.

Turning to this clonotype: One junction end does not reproduce the germline sequence, and a read error may be involved. V usage is TRBV12-3 or TRBV12-4 and J usage is TRBJ1-3; TRBD1 is a possible D gene (5 bases). The CDR3 is made up of 15 amino acids. The CDR3 protein is CASSLDGRAGNTIYF. The CDR3 bases are TGTGCCAGCAGTTTAGACGGCAGGGCTGGAAACACCATATACTTT.

The V and J genes are TRBV29-1 and TRBJ1-5; D not certain. Germline loops: CDR1 SQVTM, CDR2 ANQGSEA. This CDR3 contains 8 residues. The germline V and J ends were trimmed by 7 bases and 12 bases, with 7 bases remaining between them. The CDR3 here is CSDGSQHF. CDR3 nucleotide sequence: TGCAGCGATGGGAGCCAGCATTTT.

This clonotype was detected only a few times. The chain has TRBV9 and TRBJ1-6; perhaps TRBD1 as D (6 bases). Germline V lookup: CDR1 SGDLS, CDR2 YYNGEE. The CDR3 covers 15 residues. The V end was cut by 6 bases, the J end by 7 bases, with 17 bases between. CDR3 nucleotide sequence: TGTGCCAGCAACCTAGGGGGACGGCTGAATTCACCCCTCCACTTT. Its protein product is CASNLGGRLNSPLHF.

This clonotype showed up just a few times. The genes are TRBV11-2 and TRBJ1-2; tentative D call: TRBD1 (5 bases). Deletions cut 5 bases from V and 6 bases from J, with 22 bases between. The CDR3 covers 16 residues. Germline values: CDR1 SGHAT, CDR2 FQNNGV. Here the CDR3 reads CASSPTPEGTGDGYTF. For the CDR3, the DNA is TGTGCCAGCAGCCCTACCCCGGAGGGGACGGGCGATGGCTACACCTTC.

The chain is built from TRBV5-1 and TRBJ1-1; maybe TRBD1 (6 bases). Per the germline V gene, CDR1 is SGHRS and CDR2 is YFSETQ. This CDR3 contains 14 residues. The germline V and J ends were trimmed by 4 bases and 5 bases, with 15 bases remaining between them. CDR3: CASSASRGQTEAFF. The CDR3 DNA reads TGCGCCAGCAGCGCCTCTCGGGGGCAAACTGAAGCTTTCTTT.

The chain combines TRBV12-3 or TRBV12-4 with TRBJ2-1, with D perhaps TRBD2 (6 bases). The J call may be incorrect, as the DNA end agrees better with TRBJ2-5. The CDR3 runs to 14 residues. CDR3 region: CASSLRDFHRTQYF. The CDR3 region has the DNA TGTGCCAGCAGTTTAAGGGACTTCCACCGGACCCAGTACTTC.

The V gene is TRBV7-2, the J gene TRBJ2-1, with a weak D call TRBD2 (6 bases). Per the germline V gene, CDR1 is SGHTA and CDR2 is FQGNSA. The CDR3 has 16 amino acids. V lost 2 bases, J lost 0 bases, and 11 bases lay in between. Here the CDR3 reads CASSLRWRGSYNEQFF. CDR3 nucleotide sequence: TGTGCCAGCAGCTTAAGGTGGCGGGGCTCCTACAATGAGCAGTTCTTC.

V gene TRBV12-3 or TRBV12-4 combines with J gene TRBJ2-5; the D is unclear. The CDR3 consists of 14 residues. Trimming shortened V by 7 bases and J by 0 bases, and 12 bases separated the two germline ends. Here the CDR3 DNA reads TGTGCCAGCACCATCGCGAGCCACCAAGAGACCCAGTACTTC. Its protein is CASTIASHQETQYF.

This chain connects TRBV10-3 to TRBJ2-5, with D tentatively TRBD1 or TRBD2 (5 bases each). The last part of the DNA fits TRBJ2-7 better; the J call may be wrong. CDR3 size: 13 residues. Germline assignment: CDR1 ENHRY and CDR2 SYGVKD. CDR3 protein: CAISVWGNGEQYF. The CDR3 DNA reads as TGTGCCATCAGTGTGTGGGGGAATGGCGAGCAGTACTTC.